This TCR beta chain was documented in a study of blood T cell repertoires in COVID-19. The wider study: T cells, B-cell-depleted T cells, or PBMCs provided the cDNA or gDNA that served as material.

Germline V gene data show CDR1 as SGHVS and CDR2 as FQNEAQ. The V and J ends lost 11 bases and 3 bases respectively, with 13 bases between them. The CDR3 covers 12 residues. The method was immunoSEQ multiplex PCR; TCRdb's version includes in-frame clones alone and lacks a portion of them. Of more than 85,000 clones listed, around 86% were seen once; the top ten hold around 3.9%. The receptor comes from a man aged 50 to 60 with acute or convalescent COVID-19. Source material: peripheral blood. This chain connects TRBV7-8 to TRBJ1-2; D is unclear. CDR3 residues: CAFGDFDYGYTF. In nucleotides, the CDR3 is TGTGCCTTCGGGGATTTTGACTATGGCTACACCTTC.